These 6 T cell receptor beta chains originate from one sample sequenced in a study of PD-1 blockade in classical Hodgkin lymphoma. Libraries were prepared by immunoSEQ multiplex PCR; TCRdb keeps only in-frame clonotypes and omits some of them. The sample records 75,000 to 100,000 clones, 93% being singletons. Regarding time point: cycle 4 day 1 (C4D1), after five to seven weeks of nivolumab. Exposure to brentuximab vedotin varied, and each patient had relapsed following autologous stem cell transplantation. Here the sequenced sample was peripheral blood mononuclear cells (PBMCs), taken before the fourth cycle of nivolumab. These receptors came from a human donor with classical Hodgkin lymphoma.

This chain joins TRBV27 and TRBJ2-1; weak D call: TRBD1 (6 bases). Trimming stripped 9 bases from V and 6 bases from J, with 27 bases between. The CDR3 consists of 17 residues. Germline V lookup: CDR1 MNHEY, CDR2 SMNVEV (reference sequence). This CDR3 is CASATPRGPLPFNEQFF. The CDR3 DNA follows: TGTGCCAGTGCTACCCCCAGGGGCCCATTGCCATTCAATGAGCAGTTCTTC.

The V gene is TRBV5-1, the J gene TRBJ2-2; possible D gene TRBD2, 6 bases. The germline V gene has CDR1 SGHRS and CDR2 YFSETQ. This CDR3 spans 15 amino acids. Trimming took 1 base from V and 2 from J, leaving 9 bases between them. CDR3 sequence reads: CASSLMGLNTGELFF. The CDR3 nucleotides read TGCGCCAGCAGCTTGATGGGACTCAACACCGGGGAGCTGTTTTTT.

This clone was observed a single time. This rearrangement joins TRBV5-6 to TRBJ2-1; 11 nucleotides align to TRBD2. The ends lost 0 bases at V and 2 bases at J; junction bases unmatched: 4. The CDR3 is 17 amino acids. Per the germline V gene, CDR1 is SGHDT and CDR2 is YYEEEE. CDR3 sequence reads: CASSLELAGGPYNEQFF. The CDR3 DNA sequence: TGTGCCAGCAGCTTGGAGCTAGCGGGAGGACCCTACAATGAGCAGTTCTTC. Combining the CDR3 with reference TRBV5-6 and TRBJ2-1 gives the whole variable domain DAGVTQSPTHLIKTRGQQVTLRCSPKSGHDTVSWYQQALGQGPQFIFQYYEEEERQRGNFPDRFSGHQFPNYSSELNVNALLLGDSALYLCASSLELAGGPYNEQFFGPGTRLTVL.

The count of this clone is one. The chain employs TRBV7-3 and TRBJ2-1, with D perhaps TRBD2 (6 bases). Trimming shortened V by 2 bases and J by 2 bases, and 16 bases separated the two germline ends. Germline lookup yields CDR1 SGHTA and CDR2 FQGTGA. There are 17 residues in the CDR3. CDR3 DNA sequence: TGTGCCAGCAGCTTAGTAAGGGGTAGCGGTACCTACAATGAGCAGTTCTTC. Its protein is CASSLVRGSGTYNEQFF.

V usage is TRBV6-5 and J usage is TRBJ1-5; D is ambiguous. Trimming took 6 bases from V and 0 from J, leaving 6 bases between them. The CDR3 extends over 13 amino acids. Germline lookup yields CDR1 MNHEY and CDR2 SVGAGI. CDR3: CASRRGSNQPQHF. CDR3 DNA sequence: TGTGCCAGCAGACGGGGTAGCAATCAGCCCCAGCATTTT.

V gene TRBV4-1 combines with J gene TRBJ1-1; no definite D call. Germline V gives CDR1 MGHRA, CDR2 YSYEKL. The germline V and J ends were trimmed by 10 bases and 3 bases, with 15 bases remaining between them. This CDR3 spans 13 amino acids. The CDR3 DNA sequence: TGCGCCATCTCACTTACAGTGCACACTGAAGCTTTCTTT. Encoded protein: CAISLTVHTEAFF.